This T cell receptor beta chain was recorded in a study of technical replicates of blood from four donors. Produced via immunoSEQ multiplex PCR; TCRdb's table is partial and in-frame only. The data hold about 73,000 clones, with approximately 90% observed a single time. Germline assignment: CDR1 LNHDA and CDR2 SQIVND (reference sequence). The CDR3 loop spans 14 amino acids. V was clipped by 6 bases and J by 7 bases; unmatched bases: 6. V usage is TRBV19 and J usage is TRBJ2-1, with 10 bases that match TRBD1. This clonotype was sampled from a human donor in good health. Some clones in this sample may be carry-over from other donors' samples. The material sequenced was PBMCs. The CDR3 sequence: CASRGTGAWNEQFF. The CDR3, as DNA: TGTGCCAGTAGAGGGACAGGGGCTTGGAATGAGCAGTTCTTC.